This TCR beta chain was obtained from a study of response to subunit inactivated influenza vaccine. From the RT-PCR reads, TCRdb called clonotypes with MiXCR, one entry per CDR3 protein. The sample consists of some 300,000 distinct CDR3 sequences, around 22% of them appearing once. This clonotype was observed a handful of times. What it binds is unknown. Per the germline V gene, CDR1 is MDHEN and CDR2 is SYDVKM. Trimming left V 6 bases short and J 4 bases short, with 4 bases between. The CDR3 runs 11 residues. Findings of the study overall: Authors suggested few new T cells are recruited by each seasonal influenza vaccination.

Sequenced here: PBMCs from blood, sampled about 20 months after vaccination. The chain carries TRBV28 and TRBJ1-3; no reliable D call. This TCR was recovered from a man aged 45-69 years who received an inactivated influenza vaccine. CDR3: CASRAGNTIYF. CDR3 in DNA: TGTGCCAGCAGAGCCGGAAACACCATATATTTT.